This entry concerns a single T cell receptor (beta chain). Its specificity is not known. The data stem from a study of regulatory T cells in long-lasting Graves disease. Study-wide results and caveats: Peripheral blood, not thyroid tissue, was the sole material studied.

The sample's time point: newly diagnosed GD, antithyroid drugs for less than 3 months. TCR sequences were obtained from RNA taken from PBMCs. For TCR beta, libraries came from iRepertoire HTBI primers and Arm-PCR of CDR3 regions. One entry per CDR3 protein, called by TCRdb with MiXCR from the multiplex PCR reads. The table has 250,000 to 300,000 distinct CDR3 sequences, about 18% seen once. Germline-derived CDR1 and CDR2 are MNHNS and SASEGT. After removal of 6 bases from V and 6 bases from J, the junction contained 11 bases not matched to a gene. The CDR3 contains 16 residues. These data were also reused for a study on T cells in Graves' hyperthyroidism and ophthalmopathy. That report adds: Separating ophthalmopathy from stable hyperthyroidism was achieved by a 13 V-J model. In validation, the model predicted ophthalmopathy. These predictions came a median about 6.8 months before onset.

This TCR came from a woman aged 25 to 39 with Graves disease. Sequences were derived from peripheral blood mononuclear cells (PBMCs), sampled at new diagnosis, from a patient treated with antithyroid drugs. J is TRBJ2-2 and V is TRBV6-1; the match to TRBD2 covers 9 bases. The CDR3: CASSTVGGGASGELFF. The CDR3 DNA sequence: TGTGCCAGCAGCACGGTTGGCGGGGGGGCCTCCGGGGAGCTGTTTTTT.